The clone carrying this T cell receptor (beta chain) appeared a few times. Profiling relied on immunoSEQ multiplex PCR, and the TCRdb table lists in-frame clones only, not all of them. This table holds about 100,000 clones, around nine tenths found once. The sample originates from a study of T cell changes during pregnancy in multiple sclerosis. Losses at the gene ends were 8 bases for V and 10 bases for J; bases not matched to a gene: 10. The length of the CDR3 is 12 residues. The germline CDR1 and CDR2 sequences are LNHDA and SQIVND (reference sequence). The rearrangement joins TRBV19 to TRBJ1-1; 7 positions agree with TRBD1. Sequenced here: peripheral blood, sampled in the second trimester of pregnancy. This sequence was found in a female donor with multiple sclerosis, enrolled in a pregnancy study. CDR3 protein: CASSENRGAAFF. CDR3 nucleotide sequence: TGTGCCAGTTCGGAAAACAGGGGAGCAGCTTTCTTT. The full variable domain, completed using reference TRBV19 and TRBJ1-1, is DGGITQSPKYLFRKEGQNVTLSCEQNLNHDAMYWYRQDPGQGLRLIYYSQIVNDFQKGDIAEGYSVSREKKESFPLTVTSAQKNPTAFYLCASSENRGAAFFGQGTRLTVV.